The 11 T cell receptor beta chains in this list originate from one sample, sequenced in a study of response to subunit inactivated influenza vaccine. TCRdb re-called the RT-PCR reads with MiXCR, one entry per CDR3 protein. The table includes 150,000 to 200,000 distinct CDR3 sequences, more than 10% detected once. The data were also submitted as part of a second study, on T cells expressing NK-cell markers. This second report adds: Production of TCR beta cDNA relied on 5'RACE template switching with UMIs.

The specimen was CD8+ T cells sorted from PBMCs, collected about 12 days after vaccination. These receptor sequences come from a man between 45 and 60 years old who received an inactivated influenza vaccine.

The gene calls are TRBV10-2 and TRBJ2-1; 7 nucleotides match TRBD2. This CDR3 is built from 14 residues. V gave up 4 bases and J gave up 5 bases; unmatched junction bases: 5. CDR1 and CDR2 from the germline V gene are WSHSY and SAAADI. CDR3 bases: TGCGCCAGCAGTGGGTTGGCGGGAGACAATGAGCAGTTCTTC. Residues: CASSGLAGDNEQFF.

This clonotype was detected only a few times. CDR3: CASSQDGGIYGYTF. The CDR3 DNA is TGCGCCAGCAGCCAAGATGGCGGGATCTATGGCTACACCTTC. The chain is built from TRBV4-1 and TRBJ1-2; D remains ambiguous. Germline V gives CDR1 MGHRA, CDR2 YSYEKL. V was shortened by 0 bases and J by 4 bases, with 9 bases between the two germline ends. The CDR3 has 14 amino acids.

The chain employs TRBV9 and TRBJ2-7, with 8 bases fitting TRBD2. J gave up 3 bases and V 4 bases, and 9 bases lay outside the gene matches. There are 15 residues in the CDR3. Germline CDR1 and CDR2: SGDLS and YYNGEE. CDR3 residues: CASSPRAGGDYEQYF. CDR3 DNA: TGTGCCAGCAGCCCCCGGGCCGGGGGGGACTACGAGCAGTACTTC.

The chain is built from TRBV12-3 or TRBV12-4 and TRBJ2-5; D might be TRBD2 (7 bases). The CDR3 runs 15 residues. V was pared by 2 bases and J by 3 bases, with 13 bases between. DNA for the CDR3: TGTGCCAGCAGTTTAACAAGGGGGGGGGAAGAGACCCAGTACTTC. Translated: CASSLTRGGEETQYF.

Only a few counts were recorded for this clonotype. This sequence joins TRBV24-1 and TRBJ2-2; no clear D. Germline CDR1 is KGHDR and CDR2 is SFDVKD. Trimming took 5 bases from V and 3 from J, leaving 6 bases between them. The CDR3 extends over 13 amino acids. The DNA of the CDR3 is TGTGCCACCAGTGTAACTTACACCGGGGAGCTGTTTTTT. Translated: CATSVTYTGELFF.

This clonotype was detected many times. The V and J genes are TRBV4-1 and TRBJ2-7; D remains ambiguous. This CDR3 spans 15 amino acids. Trimming pared 1 base from V and 0 bases from J, leaving 10 bases between. In germline, CDR1 is MGHRA, CDR2 YSYEKL. CDR3 nucleotides: TGCGCCAGCAGCCAAGGGGTAGCAGGCTCCTACGAGCAGTACTTC. It codes for CASSQGVAGSYEQYF.

A few counts support this clonotype. The chain carries TRBV12-3 or TRBV12-4 and TRBJ2-7; TRBD2 is a possible D gene (5 bases). The CDR3 has 14 amino acids. V was clipped by 5 bases and J by 4 bases, with 15 bases between them. This CDR3 is CASSPVGAVYEQYF. Here the CDR3 DNA reads TGTGCCAGCAGTCCCGTGGGAGCCGTTTACGAGCAGTACTTC.

The chain combines TRBV27 with TRBJ2-7, with no clear D. V shed 1 base and J shed 5 bases, with 12 bases lying between them. Looked up from germline, CDR1 is MNHEY and CDR2 is SMNVEV (reference sequence). CDR3 size: 14 residues. In nucleotides, the CDR3 is TGTGCCAGCAGTTTATTGGCTGTACCGGACGAGCAGTACTTC. It specifies CASSLLAVPDEQYF.

Only a few counts were recorded for this clonotype. The chain employs TRBV6-2 or TRBV6-3 and TRBJ2-7; no reliable D call. V was clipped by 8 bases and J by 5 bases, with 19 bases between them. Germline loops: CDR1 MNHEY, CDR2 SVGEGT. This CDR3 is 14 amino acids long. CDR3 coding DNA: TGTGCCAGCTTGGCCCGGCACAGCGTCCACGAGCAGTACTTC. Protein: CASLARHSVHEQYF.

This clonotype was seen only a few times. This chain joins TRBV28 and TRBJ2-5, with a possible D match to TRBD2 (5 bases). Germline V gene lookup returns CDR1 MDHEN and CDR2 SYDVKM. V gave up 2 bases and J gave up 4 bases, with 11 bases separating them. This CDR3 contains 14 residues. The CDR3 sequence: CASSLVGDGETQYF. Written as DNA, the CDR3 is TGTGCCAGCAGTTTAGTCGGGGATGGAGAGACCCAGTACTTC.

This clonotype was observed a few times. The CDR3 here is CSVDTGGRTGELFF. The CDR3 DNA sequence: TGCAGCGTTGATACAGGGGGTCGGACCGGGGAGCTGTTTTTT. The gene calls are TRBV29-1 and TRBJ2-2, with 8 bases lining up with TRBD1. Losses at the gene ends were 3 bases for V and 5 bases for J; bases not matched to a gene: 5. CDR1 SQVTM and CDR2 ANQGSEA come from the germline V gene. This CDR3 spans 14 amino acids.